The present entry profiles one TCR beta chain with its context. Assay: immunoSEQ multiplex PCR; the TCRdb copy retains only in-frame clones and omits some. The sample holds about 31,000 clones, approximately 90% seen once. Individuals having autoimmune disease history or systemic immunosuppression were not enrolled. This specimen comes from a study of OX40 agonist ivuxolimab in advanced cancers. As for the study in general: Of the patients, three showed partial responses, one with hepatocellular carcinoma and two with cutaneous melanoma.

The germline V and J ends were trimmed by 2 bases and 6 bases, with 8 bases remaining between them. The germline V gene has CDR1 MDHEN and CDR2 SYDVKM. CDR3 length equals 14 residues. The clonotype was recovered from an adult with an advanced solid tumor such as melanoma, head and neck, liver or kidney cancer. This specimen consisted of CD4+ or CD8+ T cells sorted from blood, obtained in a trial of the OX40 agonist ivuxolimab. V and J are TRBV28 and TRBJ1-6, with unresolved D. The CDR3: CASSLMAVNSPLHF. Written as DNA, the CDR3 is TGTGCCAGCAGTTTAATGGCAGTTAATTCACCCCTCCACTTT.